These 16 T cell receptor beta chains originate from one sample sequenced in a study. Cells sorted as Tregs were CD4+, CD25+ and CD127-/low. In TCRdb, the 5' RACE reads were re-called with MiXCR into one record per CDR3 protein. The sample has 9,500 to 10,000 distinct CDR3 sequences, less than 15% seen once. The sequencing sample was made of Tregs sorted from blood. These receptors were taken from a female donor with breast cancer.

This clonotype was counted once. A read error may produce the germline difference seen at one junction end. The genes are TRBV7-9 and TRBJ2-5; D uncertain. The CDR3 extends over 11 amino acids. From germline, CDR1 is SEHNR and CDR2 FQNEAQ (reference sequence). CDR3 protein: CAGSLKEAQYF. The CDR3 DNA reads TGTGCCGGCAGTTTAAAAGAGGCCCAGTACTTC.

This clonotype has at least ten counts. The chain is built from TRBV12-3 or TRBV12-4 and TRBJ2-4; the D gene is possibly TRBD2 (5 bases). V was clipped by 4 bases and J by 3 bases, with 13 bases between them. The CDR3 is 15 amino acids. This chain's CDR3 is CASSSGLGVKNIQYF. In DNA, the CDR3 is TGTGCCAGCAGTTCGGGCCTGGGAGTCAAAAACATTCAGTACTTC.

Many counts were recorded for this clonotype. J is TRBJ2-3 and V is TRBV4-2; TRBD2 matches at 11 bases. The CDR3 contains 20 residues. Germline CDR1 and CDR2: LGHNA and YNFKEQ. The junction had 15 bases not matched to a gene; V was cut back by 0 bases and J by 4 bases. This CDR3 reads CASSQDPSGRFTSVADTQYF. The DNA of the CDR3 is TGTGCCAGCAGCCAAGACCCTAGCGGGAGGTTCACAAGCGTCGCAGATACGCAGTATTTT.

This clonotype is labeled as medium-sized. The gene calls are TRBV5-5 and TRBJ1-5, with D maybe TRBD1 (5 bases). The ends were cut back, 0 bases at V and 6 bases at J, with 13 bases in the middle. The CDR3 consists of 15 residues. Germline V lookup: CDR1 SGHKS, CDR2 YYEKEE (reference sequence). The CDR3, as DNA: TGTGCCAGCAGCTTGGTATCAGGGCAGGGTCAGCCCCAGCATTTT. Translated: CASSLVSGQGQPQHF.

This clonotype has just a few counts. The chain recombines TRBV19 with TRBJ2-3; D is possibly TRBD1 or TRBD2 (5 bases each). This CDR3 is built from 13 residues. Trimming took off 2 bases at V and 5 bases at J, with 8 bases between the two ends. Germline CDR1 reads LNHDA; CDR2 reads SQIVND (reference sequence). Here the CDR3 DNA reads TGTGCCAGTAGTATACTTGGGGGAGATACGCAGTATTTT. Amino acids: CASSILGGDTQYF.

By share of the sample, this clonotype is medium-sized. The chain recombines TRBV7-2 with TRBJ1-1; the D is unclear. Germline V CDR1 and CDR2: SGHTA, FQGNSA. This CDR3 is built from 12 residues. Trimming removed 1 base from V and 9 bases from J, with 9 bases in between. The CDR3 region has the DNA TGTGCCAGCAGCTTAGTGGGCAGTCAAGCTTTCTTT. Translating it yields CASSLVGSQAFF.

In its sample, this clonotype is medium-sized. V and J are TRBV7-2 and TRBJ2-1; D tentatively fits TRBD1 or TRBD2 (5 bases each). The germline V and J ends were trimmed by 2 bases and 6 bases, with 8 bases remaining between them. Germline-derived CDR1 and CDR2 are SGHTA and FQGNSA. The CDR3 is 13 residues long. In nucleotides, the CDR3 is TGTGCCAGCAGCTTACGGGGCCTCAATGAGCAGTTCTTC. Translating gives CASSLRGLNEQFF.

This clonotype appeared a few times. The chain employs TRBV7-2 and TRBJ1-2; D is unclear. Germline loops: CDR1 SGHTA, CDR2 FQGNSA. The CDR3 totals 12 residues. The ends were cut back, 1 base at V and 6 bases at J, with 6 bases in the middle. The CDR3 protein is CASSLDGDGYTF. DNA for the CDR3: TGTGCCAGCAGCTTAGACGGGGATGGCTACACCTTC. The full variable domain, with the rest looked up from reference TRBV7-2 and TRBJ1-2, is GAGVSQSPSNKVTEKGKDVELRCDPISGHTALYWYRQSLGQGLEFLIYFQGNSAPDKSGLPSDRFSAERTGGSVSTLTIQRTQQEDSAVYLCASSLDGDGYTFGSGTRLTVV.

In DNA form, the CDR3 reads TGCGCCAGCAGCCAAGGAGGACTAGCGGGAGTTGGAACCGGGGAGCTGTTTTTT. It codes for CASSQGGLAGVGTGELFF. The chain couples TRBV4-1 to TRBJ2-2; 13 bases fit TRBD2. Germline CDR1 and CDR2: MGHRA and YSYEKL. After removal of 1 base from V and 5 bases from J, the junction contained 7 bases not matched to a gene. The CDR3 is 18 amino acids.

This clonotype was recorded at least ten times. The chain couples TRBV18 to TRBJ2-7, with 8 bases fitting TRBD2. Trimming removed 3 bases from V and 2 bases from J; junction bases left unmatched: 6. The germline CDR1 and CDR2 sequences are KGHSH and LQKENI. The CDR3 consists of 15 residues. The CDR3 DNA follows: TGTGCCAGCTCACCTACGACTAGCGCCACCTACGAGCAGTACTTC. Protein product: CASSPTTSATYEQYF. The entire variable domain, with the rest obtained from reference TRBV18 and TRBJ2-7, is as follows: NAGVMQNPRHLVRRRGQEARLRCSPMKGHSHVYWYRQLPEEGLKFMVYLQKENIIDESGMPKERFSAEFPKEGPSILRIQQVVRGDSAAYFCASSPTTSATYEQYFGPGTRLTVT.

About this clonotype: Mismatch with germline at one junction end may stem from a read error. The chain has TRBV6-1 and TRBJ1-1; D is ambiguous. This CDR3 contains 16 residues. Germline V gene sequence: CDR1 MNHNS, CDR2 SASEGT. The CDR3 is CASSEYAARSNTEALF. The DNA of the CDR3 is TGTGCCAGCAGTGAATATGCGGCCAGGTCGAACACTGAAGCTCTCTTT.

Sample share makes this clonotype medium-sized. The CDR3 coding sequence is TGTGCCAGCAGCCAACCTCCTGGAGGCCTCAATGAGCAGTTCTTC. This codes for CASSQPPGGLNEQFF. V and J are TRBV12-3 or TRBV12-4 and TRBJ2-1, with D possibly matching TRBD2 (5 bases). The CDR3 loop spans 15 amino acids. V was clipped by 6 bases and J by 6 bases, with 18 bases between them.

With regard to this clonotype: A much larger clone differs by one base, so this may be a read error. The CDR3 DNA reads TGTGCCAGCAGTGTAATTCACGGCGAGCAGTACTTC. As protein: CASSVIHGEQYF. The chain employs TRBV6-1 and TRBJ2-7; no clear D. V lost 4 bases to trimming and J lost 6 bases, with 10 bases between them. The CDR3 is 12 amino acids. From germline, CDR1 is MNHNS and CDR2 SASEGT.

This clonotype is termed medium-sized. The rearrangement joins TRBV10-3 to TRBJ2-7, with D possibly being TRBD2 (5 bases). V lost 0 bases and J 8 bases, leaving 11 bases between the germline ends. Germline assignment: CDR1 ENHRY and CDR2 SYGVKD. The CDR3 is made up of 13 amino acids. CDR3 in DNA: TGTGCCATCAGTGAGTCGACTCGGGGAAAGCAGTACTTC. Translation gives CAISESTRGKQYF.

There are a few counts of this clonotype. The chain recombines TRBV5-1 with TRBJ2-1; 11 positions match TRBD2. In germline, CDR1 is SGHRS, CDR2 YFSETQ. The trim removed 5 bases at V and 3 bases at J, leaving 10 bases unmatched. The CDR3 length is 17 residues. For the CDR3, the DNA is TGCGCCAGCAGAAAATTCACCGGGACTAGCGGCTACAATGAGCAGTTCTTC. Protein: CASRKFTGTSGYNEQFF.

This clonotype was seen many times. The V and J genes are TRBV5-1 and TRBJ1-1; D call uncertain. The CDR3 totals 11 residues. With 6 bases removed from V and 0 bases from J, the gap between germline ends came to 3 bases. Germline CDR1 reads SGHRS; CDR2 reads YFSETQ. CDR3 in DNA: TGCGCCAGCACTCTGAACACTGAAGCTTTCTTT. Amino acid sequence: CASTLNTEAFF.